The entry below gives a single TCR beta chain sequence along with its context. What it binds is unknown. V was cut by 5 bases and J by 7 bases, with 14 bases left in between. Per germline, CDR1 SGHVS and CDR2 FQNEAQ. This CDR3 comprises 14 residues. This entry is derived from a study of CD8 T cells in ankylosing spondylitis. Findings and limits, study-wide: As for the disease-linked clones, they showed a CD8+ phenotype and occurred at relatively low frequencies in peripheral blood. A TCR beta motif made of fewer than 10 highly homologous variants seemed typical of ankylosing spondylitis blood. Previous work reported some of these motif variants in the synovial fluid and blood of reactive arthritis. Significant enrichment of disease-linked clones was reported in matched ankylosing spondylitis synovial fluid.

Making use of molecular barcodes, quantitative 5'-RACE generated TCR beta libraries. Via MiXCR, TCRdb re-called the 5' RACE reads, giving one row per CDR3 protein. The sample carries 350,000 to 550,000 distinct CDR3 sequences, about 24% recorded once. The sequenced sample was blood, either unsorted or a sorted T cell fraction (not recorded which). This chain uses TRBV7-8 with TRBJ1-4; D gene uncertain. The source is a male donor with ankylosing spondylitis. The chain's CDR3 is CASSLHSGGEKLFF. The CDR3 DNA sequence: TGTGCCAGCAGCCTACATTCGGGTGGTGAAAAACTGTTTTTT.